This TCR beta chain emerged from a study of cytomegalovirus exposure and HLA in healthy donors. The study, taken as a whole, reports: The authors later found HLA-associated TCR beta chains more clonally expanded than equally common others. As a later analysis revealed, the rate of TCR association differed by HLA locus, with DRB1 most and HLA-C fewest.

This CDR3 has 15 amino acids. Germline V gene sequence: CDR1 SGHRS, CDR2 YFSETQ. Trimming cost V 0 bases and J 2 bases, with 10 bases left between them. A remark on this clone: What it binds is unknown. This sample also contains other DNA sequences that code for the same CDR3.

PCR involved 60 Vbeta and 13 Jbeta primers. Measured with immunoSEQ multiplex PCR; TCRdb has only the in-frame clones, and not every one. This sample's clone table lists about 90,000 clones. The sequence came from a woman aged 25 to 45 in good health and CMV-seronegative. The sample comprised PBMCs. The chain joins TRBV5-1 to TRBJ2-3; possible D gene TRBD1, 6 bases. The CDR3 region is CASSLAGVSTDTQYF. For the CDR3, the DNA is TGCGCCAGCAGCTTGGCAGGGGTTTCCACAGATACGCAGTATTTT.